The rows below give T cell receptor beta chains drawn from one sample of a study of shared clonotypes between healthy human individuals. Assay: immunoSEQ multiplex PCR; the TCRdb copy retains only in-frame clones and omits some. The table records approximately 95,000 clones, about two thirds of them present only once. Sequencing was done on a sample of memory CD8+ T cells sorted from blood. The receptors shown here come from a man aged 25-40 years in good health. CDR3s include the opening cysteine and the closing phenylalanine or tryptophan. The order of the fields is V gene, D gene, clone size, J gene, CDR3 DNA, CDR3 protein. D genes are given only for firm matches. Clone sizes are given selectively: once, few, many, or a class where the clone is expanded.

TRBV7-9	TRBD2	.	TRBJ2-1	TGTGCCAGCAGCCATCAGCGGGAGTCCTACAATGAGCAGTTCTTC	CASSHQRESYNEQFF
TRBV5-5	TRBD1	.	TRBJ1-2	TGTGCCAGCAGCTTGCTTGGTCCAACAGGGGACGGCTACACCTTC	CASSLLGPTGDGYTF
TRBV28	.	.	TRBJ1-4	TGTGCCAGCAGTCGTTATGAAAAACTGTTTTTT	CASSRYEKLFF
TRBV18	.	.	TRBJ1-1	TGTGCCAGCTCACCAGTTGGGGACGCTGTTTCCGAAGCTTTCTTT	CASSPVGDAVSEAFF
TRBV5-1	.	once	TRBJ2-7	TGCGCCAGCAGCTTGGGTGGCATCTCCTACGAGCAGTACTTC	CASSLGGISYEQYF
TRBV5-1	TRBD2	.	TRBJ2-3	TGCGCCAGCAGCCCGTCCACTAGCGGTAGCACAGATACGCAGTATTTT	CASSPSTSGSTDTQYF
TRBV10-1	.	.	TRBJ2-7	TGCGCCAGCAGTGAAAGCTCCCATTTGTTCTCCTACGAGCAGTACTTC	CASSESSHLFSYEQYF
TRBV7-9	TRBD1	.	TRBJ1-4	TGTGCCAGCAGCTCCGGGACAGGGCTTGAAAAACTGTTTTTT	CASSSGTGLEKLFF
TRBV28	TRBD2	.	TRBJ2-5	TGTGCCAGCAGTTTCCGGCTAGCGGGAGCTAAACCAAAGGAGACCCAGTACTTC	CASSFRLAGAKPKETQYF
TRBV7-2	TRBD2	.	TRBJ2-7	TGTGCCAGCAGCTCAGCGGGATCAACCTACGAGCAGTACTTC	CASSSAGSTYEQYF
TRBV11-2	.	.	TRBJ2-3	TGTGCCAGCAGCTTATTTTTGTCGGAGAGCACAGATACGCAGTATTTT	CASSLFLSESTDTQYF
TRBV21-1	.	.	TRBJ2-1	TGTGCCAGCAGCAAAGTTCGCAGGGAAAGAAACAATGAGCAGTTCTTC	CASSKVRRERNNEQFF
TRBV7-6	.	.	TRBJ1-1	TGTGCCAGCAGCTTGACGGGCGGTGGGGGGGCTTGGACTGAAGCTTTCTTT	CASSLTGGGGAWTEAFF
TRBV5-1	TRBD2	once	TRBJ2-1	TGCGCCCGCAGTGGGGCGGGGGGTCGGTTACGAAGCTCCTACAATGAGCAGTTCTTC	CARSGAGGRLRSSYNEQFF
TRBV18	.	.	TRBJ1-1	TGTGCCAGCTCAGTCAGGGGTTGGTGGGACACTGAAGCTTTCTTT	CASSVRGWWDTEAFF
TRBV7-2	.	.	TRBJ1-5	TGTGCCAGCAGCCCAGGGACGGTCAATCAGCCCCAGCATTTT	CASSPGTVNQPQHF
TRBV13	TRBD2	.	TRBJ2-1	TGTGCCAGCAGCTTAGGACTAGCGGGCACTTCCTACAATGAGCAGTTCTTC	CASSLGLAGTSYNEQFF
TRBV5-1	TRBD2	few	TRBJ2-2	TGCGCCAGCCGCCATACAAAGGGACTAGCGGTTAACACCGGGGAGCTGTTTTTT	CASRHTKGLAVNTGELFF
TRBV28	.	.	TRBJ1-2	TGTGCCAGCAGTCGGCGGGACTCCGCTGATTGGAACTATGGCTACACCTTC	CASSRRDSADWNYGYTF
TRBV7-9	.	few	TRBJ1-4	TGTGCCAGCACCGATCGGGGTGGCTTGACTAATGAAAAACTGTTTTTT	CASTDRGGLTNEKLFF
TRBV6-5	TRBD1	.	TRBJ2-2	TGTGCCAGCAGTCGGTTCGACAGGGGGACCGGGGAGCTGTTTTTT	CASSRFDRGTGELFF
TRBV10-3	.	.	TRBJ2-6	TGTGCCATCAGTGAGTCGGGGAGCTCTGGGGCCAACGTCCTGACTTTC	CAISESGSSGANVLTF
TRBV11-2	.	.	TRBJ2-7	TGTGCCAGCAGCTTAGGTTTACTTGAGCAGTACTTC	CASSLGLLEQYF
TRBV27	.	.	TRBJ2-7	TGTGCCAGCAGTTTTTCCGCGATTGGACAGCACTACGAGCAGTACTTC	CASSFSAIGQHYEQYF
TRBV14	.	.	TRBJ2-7	TGTGCCAGCAGACCGACGGACACGGGATCCTACGAGCAGTACTTC	CASRPTDTGSYEQYF
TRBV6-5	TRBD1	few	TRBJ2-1	TGTGCCAGCAGTTATGCGACAGGGGGGTACAATGAGCAGTTCTTC	CASSYATGGYNEQFF
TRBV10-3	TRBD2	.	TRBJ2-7	TGTGCCATCACCTCCGGACTAGCGGGATTCGAGCAGTACTTC	CAITSGLAGFEQYF
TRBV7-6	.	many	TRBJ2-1	TGTGCCAGCAGCTTAATGGCGGGGCAGAATGAGCAGTTCTTC	CASSLMAGQNEQFF
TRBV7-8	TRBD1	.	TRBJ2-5	TGTGCCAGCAGCTCCGACAGGGTCGGAATGGGGGAGACCCAGTACTTC	CASSSDRVGMGETQYF
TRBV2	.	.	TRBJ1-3	TGTGCCAGCAGTCGTTCCCCCTGGGACACCATATATTTT	CASSRSPWDTIYF